This T cell receptor (beta chain) was identified during a study of neurological immune-mediated disorders. Study conclusions and caveats: None of the CDR3 amino acid sequences of expanded clones recurred across subjects, suggesting private repertoires in all groups. The study found the most TCR clonal expansion in HTLV-1-associated myelopathy and the least in multiple sclerosis, below healthy controls.

Noted time point: longitudinal time-point 3. V dropped 5 bases and J dropped 2 bases, with 15 bases sitting between them. The CDR3 runs to 16 residues. Germline V CDR1 and CDR2: SGHVS, FQNEAQ. Synthesis of cDNA was carried out by template-switch 5'RACE. The reaction used 10-nucleotide random UMIs. Over 200 million TCR-beta sequences from 15-18 subjects were obtained in each sequencing run. TCRdb independently ran MiXCR on the 5' RACE reads; one entry per CDR3 protein. The table lists around 51,000 distinct CDR3 sequences, about 13% of them singletons. There are many counts of this clonotype. Antigen unknown.

The V gene is TRBV7-8, the J gene TRBJ2-2; D possibly uses TRBD1 or TRBD2 (5 bases each). This TCR came from a male donor with HTLV-1-associated myelopathy (HAM/TSP). The material sequenced was PBMCs. CDR3 sequence (DNA): TGTGCCAGCAGCCCAGGAACGGGACGTAACACCGGGGAGCTGTTTTTT. Translating it yields CASSPGTGRNTGELFF. The whole variable domain, filled in from reference TRBV7-8 and TRBJ2-2, reads GAGVSQSPRYKVAKRGQDVALRCDPISGHVSLFWYQQALGQGPEFLTYFQNEAQLDKSGLPSDRFFAERPEGSVSTLKIQRTQQEDSAVYLCASSPGTGRNTGELFFGEGSRLTVL.